This T cell receptor (beta chain) was found in a study of OX40 agonist ivuxolimab in advanced cancers. Study-wide findings and caveats: By week 6 at 0.1 to 3.0 mg/kg, blood CD4+ and CD8+ T cells had expanded clonally. Antigen specificity was not determined for the expanded peripheral T cells.

TCRdb keeps only in-frame clones here, not all; method: immunoSEQ multiplex PCR. The profile shows 20,000 to 25,000 clones, 76% of them singletons. This CDR3 region has 13 residues. The V gene's germline CDR1 is KGHSH and CDR2 LQKENI. Between the trimmed V and J ends, which lost 0 bases and 4 bases, there was a span of 7 bases. Turning to this clone: The target antigen is unknown.

Sequenced material: CD4+ or CD8+ T cells sorted from blood, taken in a trial of the OX40 agonist ivuxolimab. This sequence originates from an adult with an advanced solid tumor such as melanoma, head and neck, liver or kidney cancer. This chain uses TRBV18 with TRBJ2-7, with D unclear. The CDR3 reads CASSPPIVYEQYF. The CDR3 region has the DNA TGTGCCAGCTCACCACCGATAGTATACGAGCAGTACTTC.